The TCR beta chain described here comes from a study of CD8 T cells in ankylosing spondylitis. Overall study results and limits: Blood from ankylosing spondylitis patients appeared to carry a characteristic roughly eight-variant TCR beta motif. Disease-linked clones proved CD8+ and comparatively uncommon in peripheral blood. In ankylosing spondylitis patients, matched synovial fluid reportedly showed significant enrichment of disease-linked clones. Past research had described some motif variants in reactive arthritis synovial fluid and blood.

The sample holds a few counts of this clonotype. Its antigen is unidentified. Germline V lookup: CDR1 SGHTA, CDR2 FQGNSA. This CDR3 is 13 amino acids long. V shed 5 bases and J shed 12 bases, with 14 bases lying between them. The TCR beta libraries were generated through quantitative 5'-RACE incorporating molecular barcodes. TCRdb reprocessed the 5' RACE reads with MiXCR, giving one entry per CDR3 protein. The sample lists around 770,000 distinct CDR3 sequences, roughly 10% occurring once. The genes are TRBV7-2 and TRBJ1-6; possible D gene TRBD1, 5 bases. The sequencing input was blood, either unsorted or a sorted T cell fraction (not recorded which). This receptor was taken from a male donor with ankylosing spondylitis. The CDR3 here is CASSPRDLQPLHF. The CDR3 DNA follows: TGTGCCAGCAGCCCCCGGGACCTTCAACCCCTCCACTTT.